This T cell receptor beta chain was sequenced in a study of blood T cell repertoires in COVID-19. Germline V gives CDR1 SGHRS, CDR2 YFSETQ. The CDR3 consists of 12 residues. V was clipped by 0 bases and J by 7 bases, with 6 bases between them. Using immunoSEQ multiplex PCR, the repertoire was profiled, and TCRdb retains in-frame clones only, with some absent. The sample lists 300,000 to 400,000 clones, approximately 90% occurring once. The clonotype originates from a woman aged 18-29 years who had recovered from COVID-19. Sequencing was carried out using peripheral blood. This chain uses TRBV5-1 with TRBJ2-3; D remains ambiguous. This chain's CDR3 is CASSLDAYTQYF. The CDR3 DNA sequence: TGCGCCAGCAGCTTGGACGCGTATACGCAGTATTTT.